This TCR beta chain originates from a study of T cell responses to AZD1222 COVID-19 vaccine. Study-level results: At 160-218 and 743-854, vaccine-associated CD4 TCRs were dominant, and they spanned spike. Sampling that yielded the repertoires occurred only after the peak T cell response.

Details on this clone: Antigen: not known.

Trimming cost V 4 bases and J 3 bases; bases outside gene matches: 1. CDR3 size: 15 residues. CDR1 SEHNR and CDR2 FQNEAQ come from the germline V gene (reference sequence). Sequencing used immunoSEQ multiplex PCR; TCRdb keeps in-frame clones, though not all of them. Here the sample spans roughly 100,000 clones, around 90% being singletons. This chain joins TRBV7-9 and TRBJ2-3, with 13 positions matching TRBD2. This receptor was taken from an adult in good health. The specimen comprised peripheral blood, sampled on day 0 of AZD1222 vaccination. CDR3 DNA: TGTGCCAGCAGCTCGACTAGCGGGGGGACAGATACGCAGTATTTT. Translating it yields CASSSTSGGTDTQYF. The full variable domain, with the rest looked up from reference TRBV7-9 and TRBJ2-3, is DTGVSQNPRHKITKRGQNVTFRCDPISEHNRLYWYRQTLGQGPEFLTYFQNEAQLEKSRLLSDRFSAERPKGSFSTLEIQRTEQGDSAMYLCASSSTSGGTDTQYFGPGTRLTVL.